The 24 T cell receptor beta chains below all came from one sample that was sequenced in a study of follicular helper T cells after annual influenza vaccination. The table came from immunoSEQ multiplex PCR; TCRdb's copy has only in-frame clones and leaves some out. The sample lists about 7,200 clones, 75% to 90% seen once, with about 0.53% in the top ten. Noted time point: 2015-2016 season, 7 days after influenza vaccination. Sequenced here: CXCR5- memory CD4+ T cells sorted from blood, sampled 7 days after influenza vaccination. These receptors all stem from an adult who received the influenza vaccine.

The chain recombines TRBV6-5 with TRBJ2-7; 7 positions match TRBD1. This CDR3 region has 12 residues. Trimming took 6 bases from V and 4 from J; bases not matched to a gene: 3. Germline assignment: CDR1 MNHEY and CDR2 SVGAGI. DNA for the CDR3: TGTGCCAGCAGCAGGACAGGTTACGAGCAGTACTTC. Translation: CASSRTGYEQYF.

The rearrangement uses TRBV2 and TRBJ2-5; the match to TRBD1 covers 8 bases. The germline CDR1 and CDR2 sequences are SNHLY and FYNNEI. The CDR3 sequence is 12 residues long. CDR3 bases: TGTGCAGGGACAGGCACGTCAGAGACCCAGTACTTC. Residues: CAGTGTSETQYF.

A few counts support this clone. CDR3 loop: CAISESRDRGYYGYTF. The CDR3, as DNA: TGTGCCATCAGTGAGTCCCGGGACAGGGGGTACTATGGCTACACCTTC. The chain joins TRBV10-3 to TRBJ1-2; 11 bases agree with TRBD1. Germline V CDR1 and CDR2: ENHRY, SYGVKD. V shed 0 bases and J 3 bases; nucleotides not matched to a gene: 3. This CDR3 contains 16 residues.

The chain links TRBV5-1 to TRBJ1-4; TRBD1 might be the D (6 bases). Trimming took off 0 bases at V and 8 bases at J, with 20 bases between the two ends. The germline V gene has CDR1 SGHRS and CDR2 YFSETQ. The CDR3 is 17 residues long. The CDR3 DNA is TGCGCCAGCAGCTTGGAATTGATTGGGCACAGGGTGGAAAAACTGTTTTTT. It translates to CASSLELIGHRVEKLFF.

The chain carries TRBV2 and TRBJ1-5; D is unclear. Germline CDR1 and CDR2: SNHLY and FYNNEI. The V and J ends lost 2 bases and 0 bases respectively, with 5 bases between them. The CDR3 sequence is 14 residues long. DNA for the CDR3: TGTGCCAGCAGTGAATACATTAGCAATCAGCCCCAGCATTTT. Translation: CASSEYISNQPQHF.

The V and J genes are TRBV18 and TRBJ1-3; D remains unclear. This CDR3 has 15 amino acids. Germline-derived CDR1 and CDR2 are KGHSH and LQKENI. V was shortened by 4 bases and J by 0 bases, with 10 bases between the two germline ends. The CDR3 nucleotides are TGTGCCAGCTCACTCTTAGACGACTCTGGAAACACCATATATTTT. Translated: CASSLLDDSGNTIYF.

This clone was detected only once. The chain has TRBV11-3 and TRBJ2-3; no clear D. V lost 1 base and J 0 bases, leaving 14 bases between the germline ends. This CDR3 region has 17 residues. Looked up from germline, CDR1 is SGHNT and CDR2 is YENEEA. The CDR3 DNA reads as TGTGCCAGCAGCTTAGGGTCGCAAACAGCTAGCACAGATACGCAGTATTTT. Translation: CASSLGSQTASTDTQYF.

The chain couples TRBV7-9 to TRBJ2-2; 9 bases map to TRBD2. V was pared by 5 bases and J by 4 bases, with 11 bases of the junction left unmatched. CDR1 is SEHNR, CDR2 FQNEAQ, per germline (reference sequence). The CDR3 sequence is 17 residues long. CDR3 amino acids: CASSPRGGGTTTGELFF. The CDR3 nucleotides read TGTGCCAGCAGCCCGCGGGGGGGAGGGACGACCACCGGGGAGCTGTTTTTT. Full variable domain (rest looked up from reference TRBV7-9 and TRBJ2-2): DTGVSQNPRHKITKRGQNVTFRCDPISEHNRLYWYRQTLGQGPEFLTYFQNEAQLEKSRLLSDRFSAERPKGSFSTLEIQRTEQGDSAMYLCASSPRGGGTTTGELFFGEGSRLTVL.

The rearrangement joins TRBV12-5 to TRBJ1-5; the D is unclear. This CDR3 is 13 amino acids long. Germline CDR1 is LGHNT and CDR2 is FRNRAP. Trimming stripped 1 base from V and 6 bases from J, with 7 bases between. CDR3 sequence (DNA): TGTGCTAGTGGTTTGGAGGTTCGTCAGCCCCAGCATTTT. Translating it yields CASGLEVRQPQHF. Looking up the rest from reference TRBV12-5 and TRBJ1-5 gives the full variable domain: DARVTQTPRHKVTEMGQEVTMRCQPILGHNTVFWYRQTMMQGLELLAYFRNRAPLDDSGMPKDRFSAEMPDATLATLKIQPSEPRDSAVYFCASGLEVRQPQHFGDGTRLSIL.

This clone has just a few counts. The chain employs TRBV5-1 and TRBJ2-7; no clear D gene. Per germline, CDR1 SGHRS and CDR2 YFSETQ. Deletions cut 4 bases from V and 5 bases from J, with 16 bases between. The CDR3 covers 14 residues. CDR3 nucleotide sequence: TGCGCCAGCAGCCCGATGACAAACAGCGACGAGCAGTACTTC. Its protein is CASSPMTNSDEQYF.

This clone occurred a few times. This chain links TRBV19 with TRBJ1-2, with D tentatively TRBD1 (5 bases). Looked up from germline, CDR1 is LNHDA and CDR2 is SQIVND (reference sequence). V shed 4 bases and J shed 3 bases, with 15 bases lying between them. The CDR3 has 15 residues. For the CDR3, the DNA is TGTGCCAGTAGTAGGAGGGGCGAGGAACACTATGGCTACACCTTC. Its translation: CASSRRGEEHYGYTF.

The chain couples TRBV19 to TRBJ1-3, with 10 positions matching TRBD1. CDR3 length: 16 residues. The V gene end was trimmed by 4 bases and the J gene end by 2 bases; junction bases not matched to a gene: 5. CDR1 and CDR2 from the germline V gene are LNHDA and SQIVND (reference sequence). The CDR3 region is CASSTGDRGAGNTIYF. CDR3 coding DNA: TGTGCCAGTAGTACGGGGGACAGGGGAGCTGGAAACACCATATATTTT.

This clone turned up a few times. The CDR3 bases are TGTGCCAGCAGTTCCCGAGGGGCAAACTATAATTCACCCCTCCACTTT. Translated: CASSSRGANYNSPLHF. The V and J genes are TRBV7-8 and TRBJ1-6; possibly TRBD1 for D (5 bases). V was shortened by 6 bases and J by 3 bases, with 15 bases between the two germline ends. Per germline, CDR1 SGHVS and CDR2 FQNEAQ. This CDR3 region has 16 residues.

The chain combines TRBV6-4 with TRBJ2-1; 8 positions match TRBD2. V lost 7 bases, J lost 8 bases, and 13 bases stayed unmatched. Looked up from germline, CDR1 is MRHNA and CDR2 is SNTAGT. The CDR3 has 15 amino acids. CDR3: CASTTIVAGIDEQFF. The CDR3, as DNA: TGTGCCAGCACCACCATCGTAGCGGGGATCGATGAGCAGTTCTTC.

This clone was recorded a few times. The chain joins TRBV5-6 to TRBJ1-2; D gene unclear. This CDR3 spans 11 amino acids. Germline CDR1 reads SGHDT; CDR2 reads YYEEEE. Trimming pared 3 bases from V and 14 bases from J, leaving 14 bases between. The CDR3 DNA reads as TGTGCCAGCAGCTCGGACCTCGCTGCGACCTTC. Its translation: CASSSDLAATF.

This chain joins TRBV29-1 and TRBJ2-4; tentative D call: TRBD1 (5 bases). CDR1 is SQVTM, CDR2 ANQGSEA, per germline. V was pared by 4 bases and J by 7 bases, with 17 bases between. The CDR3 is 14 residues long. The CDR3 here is CSVGSGLGRNIQYF. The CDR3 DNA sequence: TGCAGCGTTGGTTCAGGGCTAGGTAGGAACATTCAGTACTTC.

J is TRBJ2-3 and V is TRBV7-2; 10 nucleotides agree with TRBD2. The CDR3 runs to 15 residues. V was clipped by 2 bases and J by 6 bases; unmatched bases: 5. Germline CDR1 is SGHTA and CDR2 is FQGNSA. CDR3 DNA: TGTGCCAGCAGCTTAATAGCGGGGGGCAAGGATACGCAGTATTTT. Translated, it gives CASSLIAGGKDTQYF.

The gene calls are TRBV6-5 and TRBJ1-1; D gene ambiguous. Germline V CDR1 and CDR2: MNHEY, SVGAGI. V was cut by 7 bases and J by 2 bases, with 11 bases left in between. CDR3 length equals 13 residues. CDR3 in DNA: TGTGCCAGCACTCGGACGGCTAACACTGAAGCTTTCTTT. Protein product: CASTRTANTEAFF.

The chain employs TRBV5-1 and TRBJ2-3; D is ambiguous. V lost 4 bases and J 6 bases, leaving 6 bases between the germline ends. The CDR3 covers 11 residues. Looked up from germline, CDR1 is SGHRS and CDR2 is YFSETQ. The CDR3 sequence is CASSLADTQYF. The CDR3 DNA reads TGCGCCAGCAGCCTCGCGGATACGCAGTATTTT.

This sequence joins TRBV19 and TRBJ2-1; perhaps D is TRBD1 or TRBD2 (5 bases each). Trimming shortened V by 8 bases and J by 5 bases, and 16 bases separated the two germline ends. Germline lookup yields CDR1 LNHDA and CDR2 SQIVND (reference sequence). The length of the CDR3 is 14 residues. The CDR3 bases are TGTGCCAGTCTTCAACCTGGGGACCACAATGAGCAGTTCTTC. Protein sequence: CASLQPGDHNEQFF.

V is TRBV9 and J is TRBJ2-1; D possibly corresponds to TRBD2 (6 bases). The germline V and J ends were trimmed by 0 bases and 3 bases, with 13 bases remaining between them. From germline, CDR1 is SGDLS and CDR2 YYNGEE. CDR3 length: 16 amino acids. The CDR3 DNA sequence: TGTGCCAGCAGCGTAGGGACTACTTGGGGCTACAATGAGCAGTTCTTC. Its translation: CASSVGTTWGYNEQFF.

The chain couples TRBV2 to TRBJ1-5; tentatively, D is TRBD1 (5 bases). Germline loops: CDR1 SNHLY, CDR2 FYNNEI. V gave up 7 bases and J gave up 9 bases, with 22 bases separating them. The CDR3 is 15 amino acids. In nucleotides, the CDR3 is TGTGCCAGCACTCCACCTGGGGCCCTCGGGACGCCCCAGCATTTT. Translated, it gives CASTPPGALGTPQHF.

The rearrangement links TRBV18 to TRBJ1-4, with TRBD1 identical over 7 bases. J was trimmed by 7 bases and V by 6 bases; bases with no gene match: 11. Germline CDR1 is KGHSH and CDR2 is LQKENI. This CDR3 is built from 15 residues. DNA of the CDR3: TGTGCCAGCTCCCGCGACAGGGCCGAAATTGAAAAACTGTTTTTT. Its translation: CASSRDRAEIEKLFF.

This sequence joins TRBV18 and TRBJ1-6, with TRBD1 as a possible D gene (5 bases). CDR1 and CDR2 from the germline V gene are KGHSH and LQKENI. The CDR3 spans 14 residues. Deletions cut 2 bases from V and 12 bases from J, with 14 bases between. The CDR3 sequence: CASSPGDRGGPLHF. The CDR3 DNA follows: TGTGCCAGCTCACCAGGAGACCGGGGCGGACCCCTCCACTTT.